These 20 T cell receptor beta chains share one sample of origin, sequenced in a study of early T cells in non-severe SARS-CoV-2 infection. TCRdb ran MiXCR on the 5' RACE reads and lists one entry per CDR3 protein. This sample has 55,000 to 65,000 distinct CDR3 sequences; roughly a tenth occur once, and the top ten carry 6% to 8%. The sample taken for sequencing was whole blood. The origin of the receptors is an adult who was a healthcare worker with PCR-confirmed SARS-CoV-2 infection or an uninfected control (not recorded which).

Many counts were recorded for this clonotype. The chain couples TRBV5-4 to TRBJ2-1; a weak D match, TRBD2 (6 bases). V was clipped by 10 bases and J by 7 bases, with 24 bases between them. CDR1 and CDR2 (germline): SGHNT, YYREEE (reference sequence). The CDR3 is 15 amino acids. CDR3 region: CAFQDGTPTRNEQFF. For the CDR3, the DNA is TGTGCCTTCCAGGACGGGACTCCCACCCGTAATGAGCAGTTCTTC.

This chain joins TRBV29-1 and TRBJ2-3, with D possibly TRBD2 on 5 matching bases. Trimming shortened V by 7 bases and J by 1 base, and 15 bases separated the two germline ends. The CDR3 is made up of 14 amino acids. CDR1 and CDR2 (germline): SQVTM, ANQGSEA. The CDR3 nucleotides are TGCAGCGCCTATACAGCGGTGGGCACAGATACGCAGTATTTT. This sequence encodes CSAYTAVGTDTQYF.

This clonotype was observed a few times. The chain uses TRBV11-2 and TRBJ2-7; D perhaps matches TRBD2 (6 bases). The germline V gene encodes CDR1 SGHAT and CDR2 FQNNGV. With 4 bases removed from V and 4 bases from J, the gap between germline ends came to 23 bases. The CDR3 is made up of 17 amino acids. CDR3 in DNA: TGTGCCAGCAGCTCTATAATCGGTCGGACTATACATTACGAGCAGTACTTC. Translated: CASSSIIGRTIHYEQYF.

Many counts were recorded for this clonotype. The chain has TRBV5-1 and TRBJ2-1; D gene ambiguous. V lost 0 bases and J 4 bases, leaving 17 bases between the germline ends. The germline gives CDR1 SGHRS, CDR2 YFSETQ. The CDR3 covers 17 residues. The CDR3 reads CASSLVPAYTSYNEQFF. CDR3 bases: TGCGCCAGCAGCTTGGTTCCAGCCTATACTTCATACAATGAGCAGTTCTTC.

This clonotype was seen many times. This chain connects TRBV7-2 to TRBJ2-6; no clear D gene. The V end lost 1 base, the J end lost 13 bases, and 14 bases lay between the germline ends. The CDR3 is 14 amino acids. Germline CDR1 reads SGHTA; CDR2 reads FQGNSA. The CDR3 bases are TGTGCCAGCAGCTTAGTGGCGCCCCGGGCAGTCCTGACTTTC. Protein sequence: CASSLVAPRAVLTF.

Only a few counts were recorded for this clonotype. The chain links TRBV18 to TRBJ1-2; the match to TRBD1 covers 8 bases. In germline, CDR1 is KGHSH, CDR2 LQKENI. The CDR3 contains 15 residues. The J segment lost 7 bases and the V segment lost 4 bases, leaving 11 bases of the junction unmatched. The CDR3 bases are TGTGCCAGCTCACTGCGTCAGGGGGCTGCGTCTGGCTACACCTTC. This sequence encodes CASSLRQGAASGYTF.

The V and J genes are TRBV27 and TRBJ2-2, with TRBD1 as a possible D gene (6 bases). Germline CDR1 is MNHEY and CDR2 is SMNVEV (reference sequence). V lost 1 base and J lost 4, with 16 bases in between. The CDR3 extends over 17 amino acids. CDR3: CASSLYWDKAATGELFF. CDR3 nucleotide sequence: TGTGCCAGCAGTTTATACTGGGACAAGGCGGCCACCGGGGAGCTGTTTTTT.

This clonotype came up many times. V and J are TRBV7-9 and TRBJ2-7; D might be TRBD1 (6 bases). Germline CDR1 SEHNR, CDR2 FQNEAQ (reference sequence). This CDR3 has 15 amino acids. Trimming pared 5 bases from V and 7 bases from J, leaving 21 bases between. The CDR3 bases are TGTGCCAGCAGCCCTGACAGGACCTCACCTTTAGAGCAGTACTTC. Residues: CASSPDRTSPLEQYF.

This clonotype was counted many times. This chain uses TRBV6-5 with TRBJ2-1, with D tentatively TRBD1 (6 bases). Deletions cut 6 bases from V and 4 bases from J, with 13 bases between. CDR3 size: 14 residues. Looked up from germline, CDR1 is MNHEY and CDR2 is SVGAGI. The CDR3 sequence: CASRRYRDYNEQFF. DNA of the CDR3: TGTGCCAGCAGAAGATACAGGGATTACAATGAGCAGTTCTTC.

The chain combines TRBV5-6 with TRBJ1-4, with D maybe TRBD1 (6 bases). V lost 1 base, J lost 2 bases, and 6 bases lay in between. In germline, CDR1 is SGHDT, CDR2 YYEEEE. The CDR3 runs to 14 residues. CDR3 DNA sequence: TGTGCCAGCAGCTTGAGGGGGACTAATGAAAAACTGTTTTTT. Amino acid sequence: CASSLRGTNEKLFF. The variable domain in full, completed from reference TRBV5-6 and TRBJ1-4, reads DAGVTQSPTHLIKTRGQQVTLRCSPKSGHDTVSWYQQALGQGPQFIFQYYEEEERQRGNFPDRFSGHQFPNYSSELNVNALLLGDSALYLCASSLRGTNEKLFFGSGTQLSVL.

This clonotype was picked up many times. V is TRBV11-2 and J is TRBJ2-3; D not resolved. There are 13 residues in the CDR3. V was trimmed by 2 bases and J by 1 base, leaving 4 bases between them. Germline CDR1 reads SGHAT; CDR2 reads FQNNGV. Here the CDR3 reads CASSLFRTDTQYF. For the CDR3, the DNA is TGTGCCAGCAGCTTATTCCGCACAGATACGCAGTATTTT.

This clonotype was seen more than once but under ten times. CDR3 sequence reads: CASIWGQGSNEQFF. CDR3 DNA sequence: TGTGCCAGCATCTGGGGCCAGGGCAGCAATGAGCAGTTCTTC. J is TRBJ2-1 and V is TRBV6-6, with a tentative D call TRBD1 (5 bases). Germline V gene sequence: CDR1 MNHNY, CDR2 SVGAGI (reference sequence). CDR3 length equals 14 residues. V gave up 7 bases and J gave up 6 bases, with 16 bases separating them.

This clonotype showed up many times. The CDR3 protein is CASSPTLRGLQETQYF. Here the CDR3 DNA reads TGTGCCAGCAGCCCTACACTCCGTGGGCTGCAAGAGACCCAGTACTTC. The rearrangement joins TRBV7-2 to TRBJ2-5; unclear D gene. The V and J ends lost 5 bases and 2 bases respectively, with 18 bases between them. The CDR3 consists of 16 residues. Germline V gene lookup returns CDR1 SGHTA and CDR2 FQGNSA.

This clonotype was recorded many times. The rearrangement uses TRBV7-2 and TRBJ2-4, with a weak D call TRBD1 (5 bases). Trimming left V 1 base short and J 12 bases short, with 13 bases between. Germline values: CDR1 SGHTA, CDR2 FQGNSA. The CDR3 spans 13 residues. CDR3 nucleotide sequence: TGTGCCAGCAGCTTAGATGCAGGGCGAGATCAGTACTTC. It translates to CASSLDAGRDQYF.

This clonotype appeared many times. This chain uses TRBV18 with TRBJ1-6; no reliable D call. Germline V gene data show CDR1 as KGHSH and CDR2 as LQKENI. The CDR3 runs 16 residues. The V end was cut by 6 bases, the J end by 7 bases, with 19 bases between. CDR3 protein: CASSSIWTAKNSPLHF. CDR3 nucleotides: TGTGCCAGCTCGAGCATCTGGACGGCTAAAAATTCACCCCTCCACTTT.

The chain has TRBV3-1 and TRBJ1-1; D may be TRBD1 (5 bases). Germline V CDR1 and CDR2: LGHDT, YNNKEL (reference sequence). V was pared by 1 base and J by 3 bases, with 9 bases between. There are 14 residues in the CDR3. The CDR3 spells CASSQGGYDTEAFF. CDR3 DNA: TGTGCCAGCAGCCAAGGGGGCTACGACACTGAAGCTTTCTTT.

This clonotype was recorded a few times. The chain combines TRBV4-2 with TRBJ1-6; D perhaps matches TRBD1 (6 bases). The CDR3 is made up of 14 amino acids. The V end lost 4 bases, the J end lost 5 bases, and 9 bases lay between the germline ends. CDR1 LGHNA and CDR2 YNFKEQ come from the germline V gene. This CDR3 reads CASSLGADNSPLHF. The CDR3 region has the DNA TGTGCCAGCAGCCTGGGGGCAGATAATTCACCCCTCCACTTT.

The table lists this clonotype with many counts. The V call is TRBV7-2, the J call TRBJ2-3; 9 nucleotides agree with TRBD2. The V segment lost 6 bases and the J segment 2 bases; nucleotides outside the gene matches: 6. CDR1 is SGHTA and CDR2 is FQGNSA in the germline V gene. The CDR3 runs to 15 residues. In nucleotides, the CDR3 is TGTGCCAGCAGTTTTAGCGGGAGATACACAGATACGCAGTATTTT. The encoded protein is CASSFSGRYTDTQYF.

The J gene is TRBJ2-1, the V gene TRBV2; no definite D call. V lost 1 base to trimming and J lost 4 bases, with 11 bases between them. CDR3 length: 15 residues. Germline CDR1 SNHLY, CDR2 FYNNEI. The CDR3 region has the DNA TGTGCCAGCAGTGAAGGGGTACAAGTTTACAATGAGCAGTTCTTC. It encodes CASSEGVQVYNEQFF.

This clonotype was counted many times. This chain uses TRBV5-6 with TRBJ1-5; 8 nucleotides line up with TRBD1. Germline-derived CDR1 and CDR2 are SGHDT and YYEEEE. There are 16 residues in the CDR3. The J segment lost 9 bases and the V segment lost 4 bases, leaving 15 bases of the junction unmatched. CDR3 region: CASSRLGQGDMWPQHF. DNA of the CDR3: TGTGCCAGCAGCCGATTAGGACAGGGTGACATGTGGCCCCAGCATTTT.